This passage covers 11 T cell receptor beta chains from one sample sequenced in a study of sequential checkpoint blockade in melanoma. Repertoires were generated with immunoSEQ multiplex PCR, while TCRdb's copy carries only in-frame clones and drops some. The sample has 9,500 to 13,000 clones, approximately 67% seen once. Sample treatment: randomized to nivolumab then ipilimumab (arm A) or the reverse (arm B). Source: CD8+ T cells sorted from blood (inferred from file names), taken from a patient given nivolumab and ipilimumab in sequence. All receptors come from a human donor with melanoma.

The genes are TRBV5-6 and TRBJ1-1; the D is unclear. The CDR3 contains 15 residues. V lost 0 bases and J lost 3, with 12 bases in between. Looked up from germline, CDR1 is SGHDT and CDR2 is YYEEEE. This CDR3 is CASSLVEGPDTEAFF. As DNA, the CDR3 is TGTGCCAGCAGCTTGGTCGAGGGCCCCGACACTGAAGCTTTCTTT.

The genes are TRBV28 and TRBJ1-1; maybe TRBD1 (5 bases). Germline CDR1 reads MDHEN; CDR2 reads SYDVKM. The V end lost 2 bases, the J end lost 3 bases, and 10 bases lay between the germline ends. The CDR3 runs 14 residues. The CDR3 DNA follows: TGTGCCAGCAGTTTACGACAGTGGTACACTGAAGCTTTCTTT. It codes for CASSLRQWYTEAFF.

V gene TRBV4-1 combines with J gene TRBJ2-1; TRBD2 matches at 7 bases. The ends lost 4 bases at V and 4 bases at J; junction bases unmatched: 10. Germline assignment: CDR1 MGHRA and CDR2 YSYEKL. There are 16 residues in the CDR3. In DNA form, the CDR3 reads TGCGCCAGCAGCCTAATGGCGGGAGCGGAATACAATGAGCAGTTCTTC. Its protein product is CASSLMAGAEYNEQFF.

The J gene is TRBJ2-2, the V gene TRBV7-9; tentative D call: TRBD1 (6 bases). This CDR3 spans 17 amino acids. V was cut by 4 bases and J by 1 base, with 16 bases left in between. Germline V CDR1 and CDR2: SEHNR, FQNEAQ (reference sequence). Here the CDR3 DNA reads TGTGCCAGCAGCTCACCGCCGGGACACAAGAACACCGGGGAGCTGTTTTTT. Its protein is CASSSPPGHKNTGELFF.

The chain uses TRBV11-2 and TRBJ2-7; TRBD1 agrees at 8 bases. The CDR3 runs to 15 residues. Unmatched junction bases numbered 12, after V lost 4 bases and J lost 7 bases. Germline CDR1 reads SGHAT; CDR2 reads FQNNGV. CDR3 sequence (DNA): TGTGCCAGCAGCTCCGGACAGGGAACCCTTCGTGAGCAGTACTTC. This gives the protein CASSSGQGTLREQYF.

This clone qualifies as medium-sized. CDR3 nucleotide sequence: TGTGCCAGCAGTCCCAGGGGTACTAAACGCTACAATGAGCAGTTCTTC. Its translation is CASSPRGTKRYNEQFF. The chain couples TRBV2 to TRBJ2-1; TRBD1 is a possible D gene (6 bases). The CDR3 loop spans 16 amino acids. V gave up 5 bases and J gave up 3 bases, with 17 bases separating them. Germline V gene data show CDR1 as SNHLY and CDR2 as FYNNEI.

V gene TRBV6-1 combines with J gene TRBJ2-3; weak D call: TRBD2 (6 bases). V lost 4 bases, J lost 7 bases, and 12 bases lay in between. The CDR3 loop spans 13 amino acids. Germline V lookup: CDR1 MNHNS, CDR2 SASEGT. Here the CDR3 reads CASSGRDSNTQYF. DNA of the CDR3: TGTGCCAGCAGTGGACGGGACTCTAATACGCAGTATTTT.

V gene TRBV5-5 combines with J gene TRBJ2-3, with D possibly being TRBD2 (6 bases). Trimming removed 5 bases from V and 0 bases from J, with 10 bases in between. Looked up from germline, CDR1 is SGHKS and CDR2 is YYEKEE (reference sequence). The length of the CDR3 is 14 residues. As DNA, the CDR3 is TGTGCCAGCAGTTTAGCGGAAAGCACAGATACGCAGTATTTT. Amino acids: CASSLAESTDTQYF. The full variable domain, completed using reference TRBV5-5 and TRBJ2-3, is DAGVTQSPTHLIKTRGQQVTLRCSPISGHKSVSWYQQVLGQGPQFIFQYYEKEERGRGNFPDRFSARQFPNYSSELNVNALLLGDSALYLCASSLAESTDTQYFGPGTRLTVL.

The chain combines TRBV7-2 with TRBJ1-5, with D unclear. CDR1 and CDR2 (germline): SGHTA, FQGNSA. V lost 1 base, J lost 4 bases, and 14 bases lay in between. The CDR3 covers 16 residues. This CDR3 is CASSLDWVGRNQPQHF. DNA of the CDR3: TGTGCCAGCAGCTTAGATTGGGTGGGCAGAAATCAGCCCCAGCATTTT.

This chain joins TRBV28 and TRBJ1-2, with 8 bases lining up with TRBD1. The V gene's germline CDR1 is MDHEN and CDR2 SYDVKM. The V segment lost 1 base and the J segment 7 bases; nucleotides outside the gene matches: 5. The CDR3 loop spans 14 amino acids. The CDR3 is CASSLFRTGSGYTF. CDR3 nucleotide sequence: TGTGCCAGCAGTTTATTCCGGACAGGGTCTGGCTACACCTTC.

The chain uses TRBV29-1 and TRBJ2-4, with D unresolved. Trimming stripped 3 bases from V and 3 bases from J, with 9 bases between. CDR3 length equals 13 residues. Germline CDR1 reads SQVTM; CDR2 reads ANQGSEA. The CDR3 coding sequence is TGCAGCGTTGAGATAGAAAACAAAAACATTCAGTACTTC. Its translation is CSVEIENKNIQYF. The full variable domain, in which reference TRBV29-1 and TRBJ2-4 provide the parts outside the CDR3, is SAVISQKPSRDICQRGTSLTIQCQVDSQVTMMFWYRQQPGQSLTLIATANQGSEATYESGFVIDKFPISRPNLTFSTLTVSNMSPEDSSIYLCSVEIENKNIQYFGAGTRLSVL.